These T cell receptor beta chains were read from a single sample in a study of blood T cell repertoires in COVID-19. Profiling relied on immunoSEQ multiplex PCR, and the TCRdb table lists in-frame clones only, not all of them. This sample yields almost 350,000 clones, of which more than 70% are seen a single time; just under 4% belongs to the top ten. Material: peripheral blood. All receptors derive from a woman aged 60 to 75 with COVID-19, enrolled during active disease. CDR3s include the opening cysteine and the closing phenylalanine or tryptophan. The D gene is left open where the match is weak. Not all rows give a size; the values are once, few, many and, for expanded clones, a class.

TGCGCCAGCAGCCAAGATCCCGTCTCTGGAAACACCATATATTTT,CASSQDPVSGNTIYF,TRBJ1-3,TRBV4-1,NA,NA
TGTGCCACCGGATCTGGGACTAGCGGGGGTTTCTCCTACGAGCAGTACTTC,CATGSGTSGGFSYEQYF,TRBJ2-7,TRBV15,TRBD2,NA
TGTGCCAGCTCACCATTGAAGGGAGAATCACCCCTCCACTTT,CASSPLKGESPLHF,TRBJ1-6,TRBV18,NA,NA
TGTGCCAGCAGCGTCAGGACGGAGGGAGGGCGCTACACCTTC,CASSVRTEGGRYTF,TRBJ1-2,TRBV5-6,NA,NA
TGTGCCAGCAGCCGTAGCGGGGCCAAAGAGACCCAGTACTTC,CASSRSGAKETQYF,TRBJ2-5,TRBV7-3,TRBD2,NA
TGCGCCAGCAGCCAAGGGGGTAGGCCTAGCGGGGGTCCGAACAATGAGCAGTTCTTC,CASSQGGRPSGGPNNEQFF,TRBJ2-1,TRBV4-1,TRBD2,NA
TGCGCCAGCAGCCAAGGACGGGCGACTAGCGGGATGATCTCCTACGAGCAGTACTTC,CASSQGRATSGMISYEQYF,TRBJ2-7,TRBV4-1,TRBD2,NA
TGTGCCAGCAGTTTGGGGCCACAGGGGGTATCTTTCTTT,CASSLGPQGVSFF,TRBJ1-1,TRBV28,TRBD1,NA
TGTGCCACCAGCAGAGATCAGGTGGGGGGGACAGATACGCAGTATTTT,CATSRDQVGGTDTQYF,TRBJ2-3,TRBV15,TRBD2,NA
TGTGCCAGCAGAGAGGCGACAGGATTTAATTCACCCCTCCACTTT,CASREATGFNSPLHF,TRBJ1-6,TRBV27,NA,NA
TGTGCCAGTAGTATGCTCCCAGGGGGCTACGAGCAGTACTTC,CASSMLPGGYEQYF,TRBJ2-7,TRBV19,TRBD1,NA
TGCAGCGCTGGGGCCCACGGGAGCACAGATACGCAGTATTTT,CSAGAHGSTDTQYF,TRBJ2-3,TRBV29-1,NA,NA
TGTGCCAGCAGTCCGGACAGAAATTCACCCCTCCACTTT,CASSPDRNSPLHF,TRBJ1-6,TRBV2,NA,few
TGTGCCAGCAGTACCGACAGATACTCTGGAAACACCATATATTTT,CASSTDRYSGNTIYF,TRBJ1-3,TRBV6-6,NA,once
TGTGCCAGCAGCTCCCAAGCGGGGCGCACAGATACGCAGTATTTT,CASSSQAGRTDTQYF,TRBJ2-3,TRBV27,TRBD2,NA
TGTGCCAGCAGCTTAGGGAGGGGCTATGGCTACACCTTC,CASSLGRGYGYTF,TRBJ1-2,TRBV7-6,NA,NA
TGTGCCAGCATGTCAGTGTCCTACGAGCAGTACTTC,CASMSVSYEQYF,TRBJ2-7,TRBV12-3/TRBV12-4,NA,NA
TGTGCCAGCAGTTTACGAGCTAGCAATCAGCCCCAGCATTTT,CASSLRASNQPQHF,TRBJ1-5,TRBV28,NA,NA
TGTGCCAGCAGCCAGGGGGAAGGTGGTAGCAATCAGCCCCAGCATTTT,CASSQGEGGSNQPQHF,TRBJ1-5,TRBV7-2,TRBD1,NA
TGTGCCAGCAGTTCCCCGGGGGTGGGCGACACTGAAGCTTTCTTT,CASSSPGVGDTEAFF,TRBJ1-1,TRBV28,NA,NA
TGTGCCTGGAGTACAGGGGTCAAACAAACGGACACCATATATTTT,CAWSTGVKQTDTIYF,TRBJ1-3,TRBV30,TRBD1,few
TGCGCCAGCAGCCTGACAGAGAACTATGGCTACACCTTC,CASSLTENYGYTF,TRBJ1-2,TRBV5-1,NA,NA
TGCGCCAGCAGCCAACTAGCGGGGGGGCCCCATGAGCAGTTCTTC,CASSQLAGGPHEQFF,TRBJ2-1,TRBV5-1,TRBD2,NA
TGTGCCAGCAGCTTAGGGCCGGGCGGGCGGAACACTGAAGCTTTCTTT,CASSLGPGGRNTEAFF,TRBJ1-1,TRBV7-9,NA,NA
TGCAGCGTTGGGGACAGCGGCTATGGCTACACCTTC,CSVGDSGYGYTF,TRBJ1-2,TRBV29-1,TRBD1,NA
TGCAGCGTTCAACTGGACAGGGTGGTTACGCAGTATTTT,CSVQLDRVVTQYF,TRBJ2-3,TRBV29-1,TRBD1,NA
TGTGCCAGCCGGGGTCGGGAGGGGAACACTGAAGCTTTCTTT,CASRGREGNTEAFF,TRBJ1-1,TRBV19,NA,NA
TGTGCCAGTAGTATGGCAGGTCGGATTCAGCCCCAGCATTTT,CASSMAGRIQPQHF,TRBJ1-5,TRBV19,NA,NA
TGTGCCAGCAGATCCCCCTGGACAGGGACCTATAATTCACCCCTCCACTTT,CASRSPWTGTYNSPLHF,TRBJ1-6,TRBV28,TRBD1,once
TGTGCCAGCAGTTTATGGACAGAGGCTAACTATGGCTACACCTTC,CASSLWTEANYGYTF,TRBJ1-2,TRBV28,NA,NA
TGTGCCAGCAGCCAAGTACCGACTGGGAGGACCGGGGAGCTGTTTTTT,CASSQVPTGRTGELFF,TRBJ2-2,TRBV3-1/TRBV3-2,NA,NA